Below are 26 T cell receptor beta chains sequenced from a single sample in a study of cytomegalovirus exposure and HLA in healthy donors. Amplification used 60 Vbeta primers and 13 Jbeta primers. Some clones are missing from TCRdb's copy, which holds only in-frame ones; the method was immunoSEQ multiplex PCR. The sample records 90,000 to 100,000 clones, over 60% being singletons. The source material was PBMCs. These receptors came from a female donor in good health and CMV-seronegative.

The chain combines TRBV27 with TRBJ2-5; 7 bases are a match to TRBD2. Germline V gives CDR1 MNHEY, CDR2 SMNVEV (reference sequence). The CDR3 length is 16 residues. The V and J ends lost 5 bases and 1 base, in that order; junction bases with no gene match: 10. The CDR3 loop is CASSPPRSSGQETQYF. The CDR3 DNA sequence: TGTGCCAGCAGTCCCCCCCGATCTAGCGGCCAAGAGACCCAGTACTTC.

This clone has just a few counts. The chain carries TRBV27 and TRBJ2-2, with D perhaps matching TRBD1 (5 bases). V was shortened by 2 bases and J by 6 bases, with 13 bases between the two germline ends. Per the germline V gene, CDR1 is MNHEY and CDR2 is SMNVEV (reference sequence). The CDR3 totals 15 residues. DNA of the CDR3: TGTGCCAGCAGTTTACGGTACCAGGGATCCGGGGAGCTGTTTTTT. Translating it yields CASSLRYQGSGELFF.

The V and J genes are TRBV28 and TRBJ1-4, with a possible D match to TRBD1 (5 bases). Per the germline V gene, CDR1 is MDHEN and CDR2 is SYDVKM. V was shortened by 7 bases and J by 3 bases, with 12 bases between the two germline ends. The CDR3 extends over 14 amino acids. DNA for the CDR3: TGTGCCAGCAAAATTGGGGGGGCTAATGAAAAACTGTTTTTT. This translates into CASKIGGANEKLFF.

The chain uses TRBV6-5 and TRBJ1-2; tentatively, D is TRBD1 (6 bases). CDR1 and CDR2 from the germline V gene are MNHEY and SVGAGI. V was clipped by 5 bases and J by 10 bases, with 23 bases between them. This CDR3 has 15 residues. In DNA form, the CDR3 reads TGTGCCAGCAGTAGCGGGAACAGGGTACTCTTCGACTACACCTTC. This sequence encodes CASSSGNRVLFDYTF.

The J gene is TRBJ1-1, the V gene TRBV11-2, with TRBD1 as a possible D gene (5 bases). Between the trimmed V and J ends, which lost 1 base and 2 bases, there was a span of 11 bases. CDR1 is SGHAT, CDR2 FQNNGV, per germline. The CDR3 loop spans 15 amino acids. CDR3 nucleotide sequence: TGTGCCAGCAGCTTAGGAGGCAGGGTTAACACTGAAGCTTTCTTT. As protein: CASSLGGRVNTEAFF.

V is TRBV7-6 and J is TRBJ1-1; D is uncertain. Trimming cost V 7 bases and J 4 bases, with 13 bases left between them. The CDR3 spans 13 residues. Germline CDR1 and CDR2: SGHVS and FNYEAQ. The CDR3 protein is CASIQPPSTEAFF. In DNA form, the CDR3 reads TGTGCCAGCATCCAACCCCCGAGCACTGAAGCTTTCTTT.

The chain's CDR3 is CASSSPAGQGAYEQYF. The CDR3 region has the DNA TGTGCCAGCAGTTCCCCCGCGGGACAGGGGGCCTACGAGCAGTACTTC. The chain recombines TRBV27 with TRBJ2-5, with 11 positions matching TRBD1. The J call is uncertain, as TRBJ2-7 better fits the DNA end. The germline CDR1 and CDR2 sequences are MNHEY and SMNVEV (reference sequence). The CDR3 runs to 16 residues.

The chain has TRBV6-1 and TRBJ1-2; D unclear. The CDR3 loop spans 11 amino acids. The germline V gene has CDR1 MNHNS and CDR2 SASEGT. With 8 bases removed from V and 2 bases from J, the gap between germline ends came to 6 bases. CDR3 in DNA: TGTGCCAGCGGTCAGAACTATGGCTACACCTTC. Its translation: CASGQNYGYTF.

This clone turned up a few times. CDR3 residues: CASSFPTSQETQYF. CDR3 DNA: TGTGCCAGCAGCTTCCCTACTAGCCAAGAGACCCAGTACTTC. V usage is TRBV13 and J usage is TRBJ2-5; D is perhaps TRBD2 (5 bases). Germline V gene data show CDR1 as PRHDT and CDR2 as FYEKMQ (reference sequence). Trimming left V 3 bases short and J 1 base short, with 9 bases between. The CDR3 length is 14 residues.

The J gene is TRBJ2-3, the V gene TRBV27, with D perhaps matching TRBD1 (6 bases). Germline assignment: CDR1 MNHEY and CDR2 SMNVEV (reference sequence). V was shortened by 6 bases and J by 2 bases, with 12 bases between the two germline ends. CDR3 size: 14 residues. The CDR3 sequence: CASSIGQFTDTQYF. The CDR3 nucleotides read TGTGCCAGCAGCATAGGACAGTTCACAGATACGCAGTATTTT.

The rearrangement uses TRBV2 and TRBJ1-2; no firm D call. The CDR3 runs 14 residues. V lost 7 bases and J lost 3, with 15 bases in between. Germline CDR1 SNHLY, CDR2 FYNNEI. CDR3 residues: CASTRRGVDYGYTF. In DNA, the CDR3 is TGTGCCAGCACCAGGCGGGGAGTCGACTATGGCTACACCTTC.

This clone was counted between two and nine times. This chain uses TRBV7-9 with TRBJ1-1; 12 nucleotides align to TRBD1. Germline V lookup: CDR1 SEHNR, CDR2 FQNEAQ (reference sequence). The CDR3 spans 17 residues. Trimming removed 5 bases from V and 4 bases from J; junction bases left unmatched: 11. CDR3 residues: CASSPTGTGGWGTEAFF. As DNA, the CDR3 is TGTGCCAGCAGCCCGACAGGGACAGGGGGCTGGGGCACTGAAGCTTTCTTT.

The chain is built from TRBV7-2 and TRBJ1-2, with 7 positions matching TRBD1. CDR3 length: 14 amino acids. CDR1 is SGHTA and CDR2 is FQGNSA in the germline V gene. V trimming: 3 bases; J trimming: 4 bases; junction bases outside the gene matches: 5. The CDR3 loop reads CASSFIGTAYGYTF. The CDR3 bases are TGTGCCAGCAGCTTCATAGGGACAGCCTATGGCTACACCTTC.

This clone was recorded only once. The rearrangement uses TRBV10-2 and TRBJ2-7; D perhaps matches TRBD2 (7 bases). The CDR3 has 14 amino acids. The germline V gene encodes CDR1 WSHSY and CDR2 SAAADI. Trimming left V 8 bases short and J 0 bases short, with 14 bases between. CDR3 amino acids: CASRGEGDSYEQYF. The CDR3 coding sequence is TGCGCCAGCCGAGGGGAGGGGGACTCCTACGAGCAGTACTTC.

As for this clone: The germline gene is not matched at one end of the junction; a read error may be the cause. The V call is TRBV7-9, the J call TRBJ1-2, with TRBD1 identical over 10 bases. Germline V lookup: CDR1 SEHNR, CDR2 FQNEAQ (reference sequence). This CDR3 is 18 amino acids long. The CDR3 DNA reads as TGTTCCAGCGATCTCCTCCGGGACAGGGGAAGATCTAACTATGGCTACACCTTC. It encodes CSSDLLRDRGRSNYGYTF.

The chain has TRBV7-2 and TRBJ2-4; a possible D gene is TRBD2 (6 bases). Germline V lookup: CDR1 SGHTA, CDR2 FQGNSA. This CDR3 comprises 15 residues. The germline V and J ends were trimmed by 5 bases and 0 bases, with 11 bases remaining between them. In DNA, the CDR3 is TGTGCCAGCAGCCACCCGGGACTAGCCAAAAACATTCAGTACTTC. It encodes CASSHPGLAKNIQYF.

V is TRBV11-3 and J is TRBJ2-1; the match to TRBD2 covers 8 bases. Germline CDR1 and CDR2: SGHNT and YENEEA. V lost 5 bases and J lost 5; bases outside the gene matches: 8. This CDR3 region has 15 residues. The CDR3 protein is CASSPGGSGDNEQFF. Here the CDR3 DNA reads TGTGCCAGCAGCCCCGGGGGTAGCGGGGACAATGAGCAGTTCTTC.

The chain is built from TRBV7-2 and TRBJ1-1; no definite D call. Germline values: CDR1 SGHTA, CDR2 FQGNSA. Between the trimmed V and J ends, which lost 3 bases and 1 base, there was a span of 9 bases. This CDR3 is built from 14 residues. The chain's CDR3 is CASSLSGWNTEAFF. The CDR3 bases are TGTGCCAGCAGCTTGTCAGGATGGAACACTGAAGCTTTCTTT.

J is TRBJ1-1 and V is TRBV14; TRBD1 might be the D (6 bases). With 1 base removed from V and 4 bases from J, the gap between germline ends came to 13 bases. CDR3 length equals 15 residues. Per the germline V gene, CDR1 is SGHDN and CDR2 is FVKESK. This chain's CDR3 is CASSQVGGGFTEAFF. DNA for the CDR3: TGTGCCAGCAGCCAAGTTGGGGGGGGCTTCACTGAAGCTTTCTTT.

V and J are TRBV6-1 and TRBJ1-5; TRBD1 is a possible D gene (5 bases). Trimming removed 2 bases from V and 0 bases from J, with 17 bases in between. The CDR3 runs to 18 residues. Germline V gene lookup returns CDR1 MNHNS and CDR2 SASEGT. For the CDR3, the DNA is TGTGCCAGCAGTGAATCCTATGGGGCAGGGAATAGCAATCAGCCCCAGCATTTT. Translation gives CASSESYGAGNSNQPQHF.

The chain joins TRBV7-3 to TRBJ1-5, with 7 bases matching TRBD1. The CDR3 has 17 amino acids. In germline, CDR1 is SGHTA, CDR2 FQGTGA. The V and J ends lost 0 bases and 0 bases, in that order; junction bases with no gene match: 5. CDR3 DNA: TGTGCCAGCAGCTTAACAGGGGGCGCCCATAGCAATCAGCCCCAGCATTTT. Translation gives CASSLTGGAHSNQPQHF. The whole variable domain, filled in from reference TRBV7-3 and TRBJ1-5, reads GAGVSQTPSNKVTEKGKYVELRCDPISGHTALYWYRQSLGQGPEFLIYFQGTGAADDSGLPNDRFFAVRPEGSVSTLKIQRTERGDSAVYLCASSLTGGAHSNQPQHFGDGTRLSIL.

The DNA for the CDR3 is TGCGCCAGCAGCTTGTCGGCTAGCGGGGGGCGCACCGGGGAGCTGTTTTTT. Protein sequence: CASSLSASGGRTGELFF. The gene calls are TRBV5-1 and TRBJ2-2; 11 bases align to TRBD2. The length of the CDR3 is 17 residues. Germline lookup yields CDR1 SGHRS and CDR2 YFSETQ. V dropped 1 base and J dropped 4; count of bases not matched to a gene: 6.

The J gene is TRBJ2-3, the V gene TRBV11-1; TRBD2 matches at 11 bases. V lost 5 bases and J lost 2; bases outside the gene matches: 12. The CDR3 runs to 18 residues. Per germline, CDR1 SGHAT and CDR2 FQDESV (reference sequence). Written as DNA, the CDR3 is TGTGCCAGCAGCCCGGTCCTCCTAGCGGGGGGTCTCACAGATACGCAGTATTTT. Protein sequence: CASSPVLLAGGLTDTQYF.

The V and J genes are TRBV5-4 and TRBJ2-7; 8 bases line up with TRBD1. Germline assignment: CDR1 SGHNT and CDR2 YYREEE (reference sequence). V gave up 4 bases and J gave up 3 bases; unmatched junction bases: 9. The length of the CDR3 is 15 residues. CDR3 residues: CASSRSGTGVYEQYF. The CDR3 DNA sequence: TGTGCCAGCAGCCGGTCCGGGACAGGCGTCTACGAGCAGTACTTC.

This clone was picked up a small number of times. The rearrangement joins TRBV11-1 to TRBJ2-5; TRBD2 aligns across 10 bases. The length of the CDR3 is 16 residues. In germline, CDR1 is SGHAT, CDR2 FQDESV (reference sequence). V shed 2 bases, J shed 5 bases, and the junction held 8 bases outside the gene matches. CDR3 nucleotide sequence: TGTGCCAGCAGCTTAAATAGCGGGAGGAGTACGGAGACCCAGTACTTC. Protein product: CASSLNSGRSTETQYF.

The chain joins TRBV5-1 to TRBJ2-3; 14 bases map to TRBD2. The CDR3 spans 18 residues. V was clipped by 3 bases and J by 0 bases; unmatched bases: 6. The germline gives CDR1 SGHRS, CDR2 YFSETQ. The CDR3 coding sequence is TGCGCCAGCAGCTCCCGCTGGACTAGCGGGGGGAGCACAGATACGCAGTATTTT. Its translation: CASSSRWTSGGSTDTQYF.